Listed below are T cell receptor beta chains from one sample, sequenced in a study of identical twins. Each CDR3 protein gets one entry after TCRdb re-called the 5' RACE reads with MiXCR. The sample contains 300,000 to 400,000 distinct CDR3 sequences, roughly an eighth of which appear only once. The sample also formed part of further work on yellow fever vaccine responses in identical twins.

Sequenced sample: CD8+ T cells sorted from blood. These receptors were obtained from a woman aged 18 to 35 in good health. CDR3s include the opening cysteine and the closing phenylalanine or tryptophan. Each record gives: clone size, D gene, J gene, V gene, CDR3 protein, CDR3 DNA. A D gene is named only where the DNA matches it firmly. Size is stated for part of the rows, as once, few or many counts, or as a class when the clone is expanded.

>-|-|TRBJ2-1|TRBV28
CASSIVVGTYNEQFF
TGTGCCAGCAGCATCGTCGTTGGGACCTACAATGAGCAGTTCTTC
>few|TRBD1|TRBJ1-1|TRBV6-1
CASSIAGTGTNTEAFF
TGTGCCAGCAGTATCGCCGGGACAGGGACGAACACTGAAGCTTTCTTT
>-|-|TRBJ2-2|TRBV24-1
CATSDPDTYTGELFF
TGTGCCACCAGTGACCCGGACACCTACACCGGGGAGCTGTTTTTT
>-|-|TRBJ2-7|TRBV4-1
CASSLQGVVGRDEQYF
TGCGCCAGCAGCCTACAAGGAGTGGTGGGGCGAGACGAGCAGTACTTC
>-|-|TRBJ2-1|TRBV7-6
CASSLEVGKIEQFF
TGTGCCAGCAGCTTAGAGGTTGGGAAAATTGAGCAGTTCTTC
>-|TRBD1|TRBJ1-1|TRBV12-3/TRBV12-4
CASSQGGDTEAFF
TGTGCCAGCAGTCAGGGGGGGGACACTGAAGCTTTCTTT
>few|-|TRBJ2-3|TRBV7-9
CASWGGGTSSTDTQYF
TGTGCCAGCTGGGGCGGAGGGACATCTAGCACAGATACGCAGTATTTT
>few|-|TRBJ2-7|TRBV12-3/TRBV12-4
CASSFRAAGSYEQYF
TGTGCCAGCAGTTTTAGAGCGGCAGGGAGCTACGAGCAGTACTTC
>-|TRBD1|TRBJ2-3|TRBV12-3/TRBV12-4
CASSTGTAPDTQYF
TGTGCCAGCAGTACAGGGACAGCCCCTGATACGCAGTATTTT
>few|TRBD1|TRBJ2-7|TRBV28
CASSLSPGTGLYEQYF
TGTGCCAGCAGTTTAAGTCCCGGGACAGGGTTATACGAGCAGTACTTC
>-|-|TRBJ1-3|TRBV7-2
CASSLERRSGNTIYF
TGTGCCAGCAGCTTAGAGAGGCGCTCTGGAAACACCATATATTTT
>-|TRBD2|TRBJ2-1|TRBV7-9
CASSSPTSGSMLDEQFF
TGTGCCAGCAGCTCGCCGACTAGCGGGAGTATGTTGGATGAGCAGTTCTTC
>few|-|TRBJ1-2|TRBV7-6
CASSFTAFGYGYTF
TGTGCCAGCAGCTTCACAGCGTTTGGCTATGGCTACACCTTC
>few|-|TRBJ1-1|TRBV28
CASSPPTRNTEAFF
TGTGCCAGCAGCCCGCCTACCAGGAACACTGAAGCTTTCTTT
>many|-|TRBJ2-1|TRBV5-1
CASSLAYRESSYNEQFF
TGCGCCAGCAGCTTGGCCTACAGGGAGAGCTCCTACAATGAGCAGTTCTTC
>few|-|TRBJ1-5|TRBV27
CASSSGRGGQPQHF
TGTGCCAGCAGTTCCGGTAGGGGCGGTCAGCCCCAGCATTTT
>-|TRBD2|TRBJ2-4|TRBV12-3/TRBV12-4
CASSLGGRDEYF
TGTGCCAGCAGTTTAGGCGGGAGGGACGAGTACTTC
>-|TRBD2|TRBJ2-5|TRBV12-3/TRBV12-4
CASSETSGGRRETQYF
TGTGCCAGCAGTGAAACTAGCGGGGGCCGAAGGGAGACCCAGTACTTC
>-|-|TRBJ2-2|TRBV5-4
CASSLDWTGELFF
TGTGCCAGCAGCCTCGACTGGACCGGGGAGCTGTTTTTT
>few|-|TRBJ2-1|TRBV20-1
CSAREVTYNEQFF
TGCAGTGCTAGAGAGGTGACCTACAATGAGCAGTTCTTC
>-|-|TRBJ2-1|TRBV27
CASSLREASYNEQFF
TGTGCCAGCAGTTTAAGAGAAGCCTCCTACAATGAGCAGTTCTTC
>-|TRBD2|TRBJ2-1|TRBV19
CASSISGGSYNEQFF
TGTGCCAGTAGTATCAGCGGGGGCTCCTACAATGAGCAGTTCTTC
>-|-|TRBJ2-5|TRBV7-8
CASSLEWGIETQYF
TGTGCCAGCAGCTTAGAATGGGGGATCGAGACCCAGTACTTC
>few|-|TRBJ2-7|TRBV7-2
CASSLEAGSDEQYF
TGTGCCAGCAGCTTAGAGGCAGGGAGCGACGAGCAGTACTTC
>-|-|TRBJ2-3|TRBV28
CASSLSGSGRDTQYF
TGTGCCAGCAGTTTGTCTGGGTCGGGGAGAGATACGCAGTATTTT
>few|-|TRBJ2-1|TRBV20-1
CSASITGGYNEQFF
TGCAGTGCTAGTATAACTGGGGGCTACAATGAGCAGTTCTTC
>many|-|TRBJ2-7|TRBV10-3
CAISEGGYEQYF
TGTGCCATCAGTGAGGGGGGCTACGAGCAGTACTTC
>-|TRBD2|TRBJ2-3|TRBV4-1
CASSQGALARMTDTQYF
TGCGCCAGCAGCCAAGGGGCACTAGCGCGCATGACAGATACGCAGTATTTT
>-|TRBD2|TRBJ2-5|TRBV24-1
CATSDPYRTSGSTETQYF
TGTGCCACCAGTGACCCATATCGGACTAGCGGGAGTACAGAGACCCAGTACTTC
>-|-|TRBJ2-7|TRBV7-9
CASSLGEVGSYEQYF
TGTGCCAGCAGCTTAGGAGAGGTCGGTTCCTACGAGCAGTACTTC
>few|-|TRBJ1-1|TRBV7-6
CASSQYMNTEAFF
TGTGCCAGCAGCCAATACATGAACACTGAAGCTTTCTTT
>few|-|TRBJ1-2|TRBV28
CASSMRTSSLTRGYTF
TGTGCCAGCAGTATGAGGACCAGTTCCTTGACTCGTGGCTACACCTTC
>-|TRBD2|TRBJ2-1|TRBV5-6
CASRRGELAAPRYNEQFF
TGTGCCAGCAGGCGGGGGGAGTTAGCGGCCCCTCGGTACAATGAGCAGTTCTTC
>-|-|TRBJ2-3|TRBV11-2
CASSVENRADTQYF
TGTGCCAGCAGCGTAGAGAATAGGGCAGATACGCAGTATTTT
>few|TRBD2|TRBJ2-3|TRBV13
CATCLAGAPDTQYF
TGTGCCACCTGTCTAGCGGGGGCCCCAGATACGCAGTATTTT
>few|TRBD1|TRBJ2-7|TRBV7-3
CASSLRATGSYYEQYF
TGTGCCAGCAGCTTAAGGGCGACAGGGAGTTACTACGAGCAGTACTTC
>-|TRBD1|TRBJ2-1|TRBV24-1
CATQETGTGDWAQFF
TGTGCCACTCAGGAAACCGGGACAGGAGATTGGGCGCAGTTCTTC
>-|-|TRBJ1-1|TRBV7-8
CASSHPPGSTEAFF
TGTGCCAGCAGCCACCCGCCGGGGAGTACTGAAGCTTTCTTT
>few|-|TRBJ2-2|TRBV11-2
CASSSPSGSDTGELFF
TGTGCCAGCAGCTCCCCCAGTGGGAGCGACACCGGGGAGCTGTTTTTT
>-|-|TRBJ1-5|TRBV7-9
CASSPTGPGEPQHF
TGTGCCAGCAGCCCAACAGGGCCAGGGGAGCCCCAGCATTTT
>-|-|TRBJ2-1|TRBV7-9
CASRGTGTSYNEQFF
TGTGCCAGCAGGGGAACCGGGACCTCCTACAATGAGCAGTTCTTC
>-|-|TRBJ2-7|TRBV15
CATSRGASSPYEQYF
TGTGCCACCAGCAGAGGGGCTAGCTCACCCTACGAGCAGTACTTC
>many|TRBD1|TRBJ1-4|TRBV4-1
CASSHMGQGTANEKLFF
TGCGCCAGCAGCCACATGGGACAGGGGACCGCTAATGAAAAACTGTTTTTT